The rows below give T cell receptor beta chains drawn from one sample of a study of neurological immune-mediated disorders. In TCRdb, the 5' RACE reads were re-called with MiXCR into one record per CDR3 protein. The table has about 50,000 distinct CDR3 sequences, 9% to 12% seen once. Sequencing was performed on PBMCs. All receptors come from a man between 65 and 85 years old with HTLV-1-associated myelopathy (HAM/TSP). Each CDR3 is given with its conserved first and last residue. Fields, in order: clone size, V gene, J gene, D gene, CDR3 DNA, CDR3 protein. A D gene is named only where the DNA matches it firmly. Size values are once, few and many counts, or a class for expanded clones, and some rows have none.

>many|TRBV20-1|TRBJ2-7|NA
TGCAGTGCTAGTGGACAGGGAGTAAACAGGTCCGTTCTTAGCGGGAGCTCCTACGAGCAGTACTTC
CSASGQGVNRSVLSGSSYEQYF
>many|TRBV6-5|TRBJ2-3|TRBD1
TGTGCCAGCAGTTACCCGTCAGGGGGTCGCACAGATACGCAGTATTTT
CASSYPSGGRTDTQYF
>many|TRBV5-1|TRBJ2-1|TRBD2
TGCGCCAGCAGCTTGTCTTCTAGCGGGAGGGCGGAGCAGTTCTTC
CASSLSSSGRAEQFF
>many|TRBV20-1|TRBJ1-6|NA
TGCAGTGCTAGGTTGGGGGCTTGGAATTCACCCCTCCACTTT
CSARLGAWNSPLHF
>many|TRBV28|TRBJ1-2|NA
TGTGCCAGCAGACAACCGACAGGCTATGGCTACACCTTC
CASRQPTGYGYTF
>NA|TRBV10-3|TRBJ2-7|TRBD2
TGTGCCATCAGTTATAGCGGGGGACCCTACGAGCAGTACTTC
CAISYSGGPYEQYF
>NA|TRBV6-4|TRBJ2-1|TRBD2
TGTGCCAGCAGTGAGCAGGGGACTAGCGGAGACAATGAGCAGTTCTTT
CASSEQGTSGDNEQFF
>many|TRBV20-1|TRBJ2-1|NA
TGCAGTGCCGAGAGACGTCCGGGAGCCTACAATGAGCAGTTCTTC
CSAERRPGAYNEQFF
>few|TRBV20-1|TRBJ1-2|NA
TGCAGTGCTAGCGGGACCTCTCTCGTCTATGGCTACACCTTC
CSASGTSLVYGYTF
>many|TRBV5-1|TRBJ2-3|TRBD2
TGCGCCAGCAAAACTAGCGGGAGTGAAGATACGCAGTATTTT
CASKTSGSEDTQYF
>NA|TRBV7-9|TRBJ2-3|NA
TGTGCCAGCAGCTTAGGAGGGGGGAACACAGATACGCAGTATTTT
CASSLGGGNTDTQYF
>many|TRBV5-1|TRBJ1-1|NA
TGCGCCAGCAGCCCGGGACGGTCTTACACTGAAGCTTTCTTT
CASSPGRSYTEAFF